One and the same sample provided the 24 T cell receptor beta chains below, sequenced in a study of T-cell reconstitution after alpha-beta-depleted transplantation in children. Unique molecular identifiers featured in how the TCRbeta library was prepared. TCRdb ran MiXCR on the PCR reads and lists one entry per CDR3 protein. The table has some 500,000 distinct CDR3 sequences, approximately 32% seen once. The source material was PBMCs from the stem cell graft donor, sampled from the stem cell graft. The origin of the receptors is a human donor who donated a stem cell graft to a child with aplastic anemia.

The chain joins TRBV12-3 or TRBV12-4 to TRBJ2-1; the match to TRBD1 covers 8 bases. The CDR3 has 14 amino acids. Losses at the gene ends were 6 bases for V and 5 bases for J; bases not matched to a gene: 6. The CDR3 loop is CASRVGQVNNEQFF. CDR3 in DNA: TGTGCCAGCAGGGTGGGACAGGTGAACAATGAGCAGTTCTTC.

This clonotype was detected a few times. The rearrangement links TRBV20-1 to TRBJ2-7; tentatively, D is TRBD1 or TRBD2 (5 bases each). The CDR3 spans 13 residues. The V and J ends lost 3 bases and 2 bases respectively, with 11 bases between them. CDR1 is DFQATT, CDR2 SNEGSKA, per germline (reference sequence). In DNA form, the CDR3 reads TGCAGTGCTAGTTTGGGGGAAACCTACGAGCAGTACGTC. Protein: CSASLGETYEQYV.

This clonotype showed up just a few times. The V and J genes are TRBV6-2 or TRBV6-3 and TRBJ1-5, with 7 bases fitting TRBD1. Germline V gives CDR1 MNHEY, CDR2 SVGEGT. This CDR3 region has 13 residues. After removal of 5 bases from V and 5 bases from J, the junction contained 3 bases not matched to a gene. The DNA for the CDR3 is TGTGCCAGCAGTGGGACAGACTATCAGCCCCAGCATTTT. Residues: CASSGTDYQPQHF.

The chain couples TRBV10-3 to TRBJ1-1, with D hard to call. Germline values: CDR1 ENHRY, CDR2 SYGVKD. Trimming removed 10 bases at V and 11 bases at J, with 20 bases between. This CDR3 region has 12 residues. The DNA of the CDR3 is TGTGCCACTTGGGCACCACGGTTGGGGGCTTTCTTT. Protein product: CATWAPRLGAFF.

The chain is built from TRBV7-9 and TRBJ2-1; D is unresolved. The CDR3 sequence is 11 residues long. The V gene's germline CDR1 is SEHNR and CDR2 FQNEAQ (reference sequence). V dropped 2 bases and J dropped 10 bases, with 6 bases sitting between them. This CDR3 reads CASSLSEEQFF. The CDR3 bases are TGTGCCAGCAGCTTATCAGAGGAGCAGTTCTTC.

The rearrangement links TRBV20-1 to TRBJ2-5; no clear D. Germline V gives CDR1 DFQATT, CDR2 SNEGSKA (reference sequence). The CDR3 contains 10 residues. V lost 4 bases, J lost 7 bases, and 7 bases lay in between. For the CDR3, the DNA is TGCAGTGCTACCTATGTGACCCAGTACTTC. Translation: CSATYVTQYF.

This clonotype was seen only a few times. The rearrangement joins TRBV5-1 to TRBJ1-6, with D perhaps TRBD1 (5 bases). With 4 bases removed from V and 6 bases from J, the gap between germline ends came to 11 bases. There are 14 residues in the CDR3. The germline gives CDR1 SGHRS, CDR2 YFSETQ. The CDR3 region has the DNA TGCGCCAGCAGCCCGGGAGGGACTAATTCACCCCTCCACTTT. Amino acids: CASSPGGTNSPLHF.

The J gene is TRBJ2-1, the V gene TRBV10-3, with D tentatively TRBD1 or TRBD2 (5 bases each). The CDR3 length is 16 residues. V lost 3 bases to trimming and J lost 1 base, with 13 bases between them. Germline V gene data show CDR1 as ENHRY and CDR2 as SYGVKD. In DNA form, the CDR3 reads TGTGCCATCAGTGATCCGATGGGGGTATCCTACAATGAGCAGTTCTTC. It translates to CAISDPMGVSYNEQFF.

On this clonotype: An end of the junction differs from the germline gene, which may be a read error. The chain recombines TRBV6-6 with TRBJ1-1; D not resolved. There are 13 residues in the CDR3. Germline V gene lookup returns CDR1 MNHNY and CDR2 SVGAGI (reference sequence). The CDR3 DNA reads as TGTGCCAGCAGTTACGAGAGGAACGCTGAAGCTTTCTTT. Protein: CASSYERNAEAFF.

The rearrangement uses TRBV10-3 and TRBJ2-7; 7 bases map to TRBD1. The CDR3 is made up of 12 amino acids. Trimming cost V 4 bases and J 5 bases; bases outside gene matches: 2. Germline V gene lookup returns CDR1 ENHRY and CDR2 SYGVKD. CDR3 in DNA: TGTGCCATCAGTGTAGGGGGCAACGAGCAGTACTTC. This gives the protein CAISVGGNEQYF.

This clonotype appeared a few times. The chain carries TRBV20-1 and TRBJ2-3; 13 nucleotides match TRBD2. Per germline, CDR1 DFQATT and CDR2 SNEGSKA (reference sequence). Unmatched junction bases numbered 4, after V lost 7 bases and J lost 6 bases. The CDR3 totals 13 residues. CDR3 in DNA: TGCAGTGTGACTAGCGGGAGGCGGGATACGCAGTATTTT. Protein sequence: CSVTSGRRDTQYF.

The rearrangement links TRBV29-1 to TRBJ2-1; D unresolved. This CDR3 contains 11 residues. Germline V gene lookup returns CDR1 SQVTM and CDR2 ANQGSEA. Trimming pared 5 bases from V and 13 bases from J, leaving 15 bases between. CDR3 in amino acids: CSVSGVLLQFF. The CDR3 bases are TGCAGCGTTTCAGGAGTCCTTCTTCAGTTCTTC.

This chain joins TRBV12-3 or TRBV12-4 and TRBJ1-3, with D maybe TRBD1 (6 bases). The CDR3 has 12 amino acids. V dropped 9 bases and J dropped 4 bases, with 10 bases sitting between them. CDR3 region: CASQGLGNTIYF. For the CDR3, the DNA is TGTGCCAGTCAGGGGCTAGGAAACACCATATATTTT.

The chain couples TRBV27 to TRBJ2-7, with D possibly matching TRBD2 (6 bases). V was pared by 8 bases and J by 0 bases, with 11 bases between. Germline CDR1 MNHEY, CDR2 SMNVEV (reference sequence). The CDR3 contains 13 residues. This chain's CDR3 is CASGEEGSYEQYV. The CDR3 DNA reads as TGTGCCAGCGGGGAGGAGGGCTCCTACGAGCAGTACGTC.

The chain recombines TRBV11-2 with TRBJ2-1; 11 bases map to TRBD2. J gave up 4 bases and V 7 bases, and 24 bases lay outside the gene matches. CDR1 SGHAT and CDR2 FQNNGV come from the germline V gene. The CDR3 has 21 residues. CDR3 amino acids: CASNHRMAGRFGTSGYNEQFF. For the CDR3, the DNA is TGTGCCAGCAACCATAGGATGGCAGGGCGTTTCGGGACTAGCGGATACAATGAGCAGTTCTTC.

This clonotype was recorded only once. The V gene is TRBV18, the J gene TRBJ1-2, with D perhaps matching TRBD1 (5 bases). The V gene lost 3 bases and the J gene lost 0 bases, with 20 bases spanning the gap. Germline lookup yields CDR1 KGHSH and CDR2 LQKENI. This CDR3 is built from 18 residues. The CDR3 sequence is CASSPRSGPPQANYGYTF. Here the CDR3 DNA reads TGTGCCAGCTCACCGAGATCGGGGCCCCCTCAAGCTAACTATGGCTACACCTTC.

The chain uses TRBV5-1 and TRBJ2-7; TRBD1 aligns across 12 bases. Trimming took 2 bases from V and 3 from J; bases not matched to a gene: 3. The CDR3 length is 15 residues. The germline V gene has CDR1 SGHRS and CDR2 YFSETQ. CDR3 bases: TGCGCCAGCAGCTTAGGGACAGGGGGCTTCTACGAGCAGTACGTC. Protein sequence: CASSLGTGGFYEQYV.

In this sample, this clonotype turned up a few times. This CDR3 is CASNTLAGGSYNEQFF. In DNA, the CDR3 is TGTGCCAGCAACACGCTAGCGGGAGGTTCCTACAATGAGCAGTTCTTC. V and J are TRBV28 and TRBJ2-1; TRBD2 matches 11 bases. CDR3 length: 16 amino acids. The ends lost 7 bases at V and 1 base at J; junction bases unmatched: 6. In germline, CDR1 is MDHEN, CDR2 SYDVKM.

V is TRBV20-1 and J is TRBJ2-2, with D perhaps matching TRBD1 (5 bases). The germline CDR1 and CDR2 sequences are DFQATT and SNEGSKA (reference sequence). The CDR3 loop spans 15 amino acids. V dropped 0 bases and J dropped 4 bases, with 12 bases sitting between them. This chain's CDR3 is CSAREQARRTGELFF. The DNA for the CDR3 is TGCAGTGCTAGAGAACAGGCCCGTCGCACCGGGGAGCTGTTTTTT.

The chain is built from TRBV3-1 and TRBJ1-1; the D is unclear. Germline V CDR1 and CDR2: LGHDT, YNNKEL (reference sequence). The CDR3 covers 13 residues. Trimming removed 1 base at V and 5 bases at J, with 8 bases between. DNA of the CDR3: TGTGCCAGCAGCCAAGTGGGCGGAACTGAAGCTTTCTTT. Amino acid sequence: CASSQVGGTEAFF.

This clonotype was counted between two and nine times. The rearrangement joins TRBV11-2 to TRBJ2-2, with 14 bases aligning to TRBD2. The CDR3 covers 18 residues. CDR1 is SGHAT, CDR2 FQNNGV, per germline. Trimming cost V 5 bases and J 5 bases; bases outside gene matches: 10. CDR3 coding DNA: TGTGCCAGCAGCCCCACCGGGACTAGCGGGAGATGGACCGGGGAGCTGTTTTTT. Protein: CASSPTGTSGRWTGELFF.

J is TRBJ2-3 and V is TRBV15, with TRBD1 identical over 9 bases. Germline CDR1 and CDR2: LNHNV and YYDKDF (reference sequence). The CDR3 runs 13 residues. V was clipped by 3 bases and J by 14 bases; unmatched bases: 9. The CDR3 here is CATSRGSGTGPYF. DNA for the CDR3: TGTGCCACCAGCAGGGGTTCCGGGACAGGGCCGTATTTT.

The chain has TRBV5-5 and TRBJ1-2, with D possibly TRBD1 on 5 matching bases. The CDR3 covers 15 residues. Germline loops: CDR1 SGHKS, CDR2 YYEKEE (reference sequence). V lost 4 bases to trimming and J lost 6 bases, with 19 bases between them. Here the CDR3 reads CASSPAVQGRHGYTF. CDR3 coding DNA: TGTGCCAGCAGCCCGGCGGTGCAGGGAAGACATGGCTACACCTTC.

The chain employs TRBV5-6 and TRBJ2-7; 10 bases agree with TRBD1. The V gene end was trimmed by 3 bases and the J gene end by 2 bases; junction bases not matched to a gene: 14. Germline CDR1 and CDR2: SGHDT and YYEEEE. CDR3 length: 18 residues. Here the CDR3 reads CASSSRGTGVGITYEQYF. CDR3 sequence (DNA): TGTGCCAGCAGCTCCCGCGGGACAGGGGTAGGGATTACCTACGAGCAGTACTTC.